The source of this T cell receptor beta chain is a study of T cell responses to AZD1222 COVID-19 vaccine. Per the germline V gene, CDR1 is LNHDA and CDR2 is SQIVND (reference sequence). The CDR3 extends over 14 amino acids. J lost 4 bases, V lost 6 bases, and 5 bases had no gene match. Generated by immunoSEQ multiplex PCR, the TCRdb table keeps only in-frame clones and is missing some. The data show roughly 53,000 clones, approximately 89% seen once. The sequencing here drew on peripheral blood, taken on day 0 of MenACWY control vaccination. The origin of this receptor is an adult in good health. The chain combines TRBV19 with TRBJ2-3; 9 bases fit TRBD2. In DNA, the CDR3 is TGTGCCAGTAGGTTAGCGGGAGTGGCAGATACGCAGTATTTT. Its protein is CASRLAGVADTQYF.